This record looks at one T cell receptor beta chain sequence and its context. This specimen belongs to a study of cytomegalovirus exposure and HLA in healthy donors. Unmatched junction bases numbered 16, after V lost 3 bases and J lost 3 bases. The CDR3 has 18 amino acids. Germline loops: CDR1 SGHNT, CDR2 YYREEE (reference sequence). Using immunoSEQ multiplex PCR, the repertoire was profiled, and TCRdb retains in-frame clones only, with some absent. The data hold approximately 150,000 clones, with around 90% observed a single time. The genes are TRBV5-4 and TRBJ1-1; 8 positions agree with TRBD1. The sequencing sample was made of PBMCs. The origin of this receptor is a man aged 18 to 30 in good health and CMV-seropositive. CDR3 nucleotides: TGTGCCAGCAGCTCACGGGGACAGGTTCCTTCCTGGGACACTGAAGCTTTCTTT. This codes for CASSSRGQVPSWDTEAFF.